The 5 T cell receptor beta chains below were found in one sample sequenced in a study of T cells after somatic rescue of genetic block (dated by TCRdb to 2020 to 2021). Libraries came from the immunoSEQ multiplex PCR assay. In TCRdb, the immuneACCESS table is reduced to in-frame sequences with V and J assigned. These tables do not hold every clone; where another copy was compared, an unresolved V gene accounts for under half, and the others remain unexplained. The sample has approximately 67,000 clones on record, about 92% of them singletons. Around 3% of the sample belongs to the ten largest clones. Sequenced material: peripheral blood mononuclear cells (PBMCs). These receptors all stem from a man in his forties or fifties.

The J gene is TRBJ2-3, the V gene TRBV29-1, with D possibly TRBD2 on 5 matching bases. The CDR3 contains 13 residues. The germline gives CDR1 SQVTM, CDR2 ANQGSEA. Trimming removed 6 bases at V and 0 bases at J, with 10 bases between. The DNA for the CDR3 is TGCAGCGTACGGAGGCGGAGCACAGATACGCAGTATTTT. Protein product: CSVRRRSTDTQYF.

This clone has only one observation. The chain carries TRBV10-1 and TRBJ2-2; D perhaps matches TRBD2 (5 bases). This CDR3 comprises 13 residues. The germline V and J ends were trimmed by 6 bases and 4 bases, with 9 bases remaining between them. Germline-derived CDR1 and CDR2 are WNHNN and SYGVQD (reference sequence). The CDR3 here is CASRPDSTGELFF. In DNA form, the CDR3 reads TGCGCCAGCAGGCCGGACTCCACCGGGGAGCTGTTTTTT.

V usage is TRBV5-5 and J usage is TRBJ1-6, with TRBD1 as a possible D gene (6 bases). The CDR3 covers 15 residues. CDR1 and CDR2 (germline): SGHKS, YYEKEE (reference sequence). The V and J ends lost 2 bases and 6 bases respectively, with 12 bases between them. The chain's CDR3 is CASSFIGQSNSPLHF. CDR3 nucleotides: TGTGCCAGCAGCTTCATCGGACAGTCTAATTCACCCCTCCACTTT.

The rearrangement uses TRBV7-2 and TRBJ2-7, with D possibly being TRBD1 (5 bases). There are 16 residues in the CDR3. CDR1 is SGHTA, CDR2 FQGNSA, per germline. Trimming stripped 5 bases from V and 5 bases from J, with 22 bases between. The CDR3 spells CASSAGLQVPLHEQYF. The CDR3 region has the DNA TGTGCCAGCAGCGCTGGTTTACAGGTTCCCCTCCACGAGCAGTACTTC.

The rearrangement uses TRBV5-4 and TRBJ2-2; D uncertain. Germline lookup yields CDR1 SGHNT and CDR2 YYREEE (reference sequence). Deletions cut 0 bases from V and 0 bases from J, with 6 bases between. The CDR3 extends over 15 amino acids. The CDR3 is CASSLVVTNTGELFF. The CDR3 bases are TGTGCCAGCAGCTTGGTGGTCACGAACACCGGGGAGCTGTTTTTT.